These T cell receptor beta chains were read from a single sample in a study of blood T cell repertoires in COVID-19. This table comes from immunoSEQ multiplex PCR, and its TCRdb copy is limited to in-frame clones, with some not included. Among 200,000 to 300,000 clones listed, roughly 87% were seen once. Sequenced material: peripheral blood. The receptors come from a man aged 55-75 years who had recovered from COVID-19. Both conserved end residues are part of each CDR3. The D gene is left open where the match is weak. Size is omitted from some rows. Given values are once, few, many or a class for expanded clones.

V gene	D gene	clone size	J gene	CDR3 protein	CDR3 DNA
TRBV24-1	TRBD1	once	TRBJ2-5	CATSDRAGTGKDEGAGETQYF	TGTGCCACCAGTGACCGAGCCGGGACAGGGAAAGATGAGGGGGCCGGGGAGACCCAGTACTTC
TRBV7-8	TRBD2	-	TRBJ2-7	CASSSLKAGGIYEQYF	TGTGCCAGCAGCTCGCTGAAGGCGGGGGGAATCTACGAGCAGTACTTC
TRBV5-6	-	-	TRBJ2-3	CASSFGGGVSDTQYF	TGTGCCAGCTCATTTGGAGGGGGCGTTTCGGATACGCAGTATTTT
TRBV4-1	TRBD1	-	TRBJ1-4	CASSQGDRVSEKLFF	TGCGCCAGCAGCCAAGGAGACAGGGTTAGTGAAAAACTGTTTTTT
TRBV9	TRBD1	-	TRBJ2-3	CASRGTRTGNTDTQYF	TGTGCCAGCAGGGGGACCCGGACAGGGAACACAGATACGCAGTATTTT
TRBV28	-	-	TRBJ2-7	CASSHRYTRDYEQYF	TGTGCCAGCAGTCACCGCTACACCAGGGATTACGAGCAGTACTTC
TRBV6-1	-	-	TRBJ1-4	CASSEGQVYNEKLFF	TGTGCCAGCAGTGAAGGACAGGTCTATAATGAAAAACTGTTTTTT
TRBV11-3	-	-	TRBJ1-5	CASIPGQPQHF	TGTGCCAGTATTCCGGGTCAGCCCCAGCATTTT
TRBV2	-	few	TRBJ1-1	CASSLYTEAFF	TGTGCCAGCAGCCTTTACACTGAAGCTTTCTTT
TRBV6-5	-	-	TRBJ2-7	CASARTAAYEQYF	TGTGCCAGCGCTAGGACTGCCGCTTACGAGCAGTACTTC
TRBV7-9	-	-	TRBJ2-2	CASSSRIGGTGELFF	TGTGCCAGCAGCAGTCGTATTGGAGGTACCGGGGAGCTGTTTTTT
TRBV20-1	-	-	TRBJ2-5	CSASSGARETQYF	TGCAGTGCTAGTTCTGGGGCGAGGGAGACCCAGTACTTC
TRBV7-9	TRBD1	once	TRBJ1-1	CASSLGDRALNTEAFF	TGTGCCAGCAGCTTAGGGGACAGGGCGTTGAACACTGAAGCTTTCTTT
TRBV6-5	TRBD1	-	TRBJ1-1	CASSLDRVIIRAFF	TGTGCCAGCTCCCTGGACAGGGTAATTATCAGGGCTTTCTTT
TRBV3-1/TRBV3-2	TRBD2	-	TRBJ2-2	CASSQVGGANTGELFF	TGTGCCAGCAGCCAAGTCGGGGGGGCGAACACCGGGGAGCTGTTTTTT
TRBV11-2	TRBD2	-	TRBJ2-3	CASTSTGLAGDTQYF	TGTGCCAGCACATCGACCGGACTAGCGGGGGATACGCAGTATTTT
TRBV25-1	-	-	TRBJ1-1	CASSETRGHKLEAFF	TGTGCCAGCAGTGAAACCCGGGGACACAAACTTGAAGCTTTCTTT
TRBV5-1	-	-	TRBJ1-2	CASSLEQGDYYGYTF	TGCGCCAGCAGCTTAGAGCAGGGTGACTACTATGGCTACACCTTC
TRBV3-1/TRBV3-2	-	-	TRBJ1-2	CASSQDFSTGARGYTF	TGTGCCAGCAGCCAAGATTTCTCGACCGGCGCTAGGGGCTACACCTTC
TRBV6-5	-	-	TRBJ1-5	CASISYSNQPQHF	TGTGCCAGCATCTCGTATAGCAATCAGCCCCAGCATTTT
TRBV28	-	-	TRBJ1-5	CASSPNGKAGQPQHF	TGTGCCAGCAGTCCCAATGGTAAGGCGGGTCAGCCCCAGCATTTT
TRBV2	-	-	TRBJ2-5	CASSEAARGQETQYF	TGTGCCAGCAGTGAGGCGGCCAGGGGACAAGAGACCCAGTACTTC
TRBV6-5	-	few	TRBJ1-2	CASSYRGTYGYTF	TGTGCCAGCAGTTATCGGGGAACCTATGGCTACACCTTC
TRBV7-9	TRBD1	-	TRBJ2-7	CASSLGPGQGYEQYF	TGTGCCAGCAGCTTAGGACCAGGACAGGGGTACGAGCAGTACTTC
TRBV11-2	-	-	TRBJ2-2	CASSGRTSNTGELFF	TGTGCCAGCAGCGGCCGTACCTCGAACACCGGGGAGCTGTTTTTT
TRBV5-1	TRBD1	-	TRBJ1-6	CASSRQGDNSPLHF	TGCGCCAGCAGCAGACAGGGGGATAATTCACCCCTCCACTTT
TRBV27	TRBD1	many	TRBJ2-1	CASSFVDRGPYNEQFF	TGTGCCAGCAGTTTCGTTGACAGGGGGCCGTACAATGAGCAGTTCTTC
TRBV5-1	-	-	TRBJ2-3	CASSLTYRRDTQYF	TGCGCCAGCAGCTTGACCTACAGGAGAGATACGCAGTATTTT
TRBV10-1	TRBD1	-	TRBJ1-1	CASSQRGTGERGFTEAFF	TGCGCCAGCAGCCAGCGAGGGACAGGGGAAAGAGGTTTCACTGAAGCTTTCTTT
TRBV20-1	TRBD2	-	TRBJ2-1	CSASFRLARNEQFF	TGCAGTGCTAGTTTCAGACTAGCTCGGAATGAGCAGTTCTTC
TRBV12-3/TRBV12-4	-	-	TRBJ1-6	CASSQQLVALHF	TGTGCCAGCAGTCAACAGCTCGTGGCCCTCCACTTT
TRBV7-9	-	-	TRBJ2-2	CASSLGRLNTGELFF	TGTGCCAGCAGCTTAGGTCGTCTGAACACCGGGGAGCTGTTTTTT
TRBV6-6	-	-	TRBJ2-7	CASGGVNKGPYEQYF	TGTGCCAGCGGAGGCGTAAACAAGGGTCCTTACGAGCAGTACTTC
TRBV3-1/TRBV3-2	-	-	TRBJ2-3	CASSRTVAPDTQYF	TGTGCCAGCAGCCGGACAGTCGCCCCAGATACGCAGTATTTT
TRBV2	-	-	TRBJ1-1	CASSERQSMNTEAFF	TGTGCCAGCAGTGAGCGTCAATCCATGAACACTGAAGCTTTCTTT
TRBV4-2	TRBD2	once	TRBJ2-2	CASSQNPSGGANTGELFF	TGTGCCAGCAGCCAGAACCCGAGCGGGGGGGCGAACACCGGGGAGCTGTTTTTT
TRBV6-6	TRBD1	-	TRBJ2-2	CASLPLQGVTTGELFF	TGTGCCAGCCTTCCTTTACAGGGGGTAACCACCGGGGAGCTGTTTTTT
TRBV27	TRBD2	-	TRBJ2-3	CASSLQRGSTDTQYF	TGTGCCAGCAGTTTGCAGCGGGGGAGCACAGATACGCAGTATTTT
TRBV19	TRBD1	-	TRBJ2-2	CASSIGQGVNTGELFF	TGTGCCAGTAGTATTGGACAGGGGGTGAACACCGGGGAGCTGTTTTTT
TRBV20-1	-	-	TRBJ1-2	CSASGEVGYGYTF	TGCAGTGCTAGTGGGGAGGTTGGCTATGGCTACACCTTC
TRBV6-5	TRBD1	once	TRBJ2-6	CASREGAYGANVLTF	TGTGCCAGCAGAGAGGGGGCGTATGGGGCCAACGTCCTGACTTTC
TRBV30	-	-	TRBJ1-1	CAWIPGGTEAFF	TGTGCCTGGATTCCGGGAGGCACTGAAGCTTTCTTT
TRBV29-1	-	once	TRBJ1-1	CSVRGNTEAFF	TGCAGCGTCAGGGGAAACACTGAAGCTTTCTTT
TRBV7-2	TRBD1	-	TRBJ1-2	CASSLGDRGPVNYGYTF	TGTGCCAGCAGCTTAGGGGACAGGGGGCCTGTTAACTATGGCTACACCTTC
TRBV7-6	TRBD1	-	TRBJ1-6	CASSFRGQGHSPLHF	TGTGCCAGCAGCTTTAGAGGACAGGGCCATTCACCCCTCCACTTT
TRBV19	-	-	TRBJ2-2	CALTEGKGELFF	TGTGCCCTGACTGAGGGAAAAGGGGAGCTGTTTTTT